The sequence of this T cell receptor (beta chain) was determined in a study of blood T cell repertoires in COVID-19. Study context: The study drew acute and convalescent COVID-19 samples from the United States, Italy and Spain.

This CDR3 region has 15 residues. Trimming stripped 5 bases from V and 4 bases from J, with 15 bases between. Germline loops: CDR1 MGHDK, CDR2 SYGVNS. TCRdb keeps only in-frame clones here, not all; method: immunoSEQ multiplex PCR. The data contain 150,000 to 200,000 clones, over 75% of them singletons. Sequenced: peripheral blood. The TCR was taken from a human donor with active or convalescent COVID-19. The donor label of this sample is uncertain. The chain carries TRBV25-1 and TRBJ1-3; tentative D call: TRBD1 (6 bases). CDR3 sequence reads: CASSYLGANGNTIYF. In DNA form, the CDR3 reads TGTGCCAGCAGTTACCTGGGGGCGAACGGAAACACCATATATTTT.